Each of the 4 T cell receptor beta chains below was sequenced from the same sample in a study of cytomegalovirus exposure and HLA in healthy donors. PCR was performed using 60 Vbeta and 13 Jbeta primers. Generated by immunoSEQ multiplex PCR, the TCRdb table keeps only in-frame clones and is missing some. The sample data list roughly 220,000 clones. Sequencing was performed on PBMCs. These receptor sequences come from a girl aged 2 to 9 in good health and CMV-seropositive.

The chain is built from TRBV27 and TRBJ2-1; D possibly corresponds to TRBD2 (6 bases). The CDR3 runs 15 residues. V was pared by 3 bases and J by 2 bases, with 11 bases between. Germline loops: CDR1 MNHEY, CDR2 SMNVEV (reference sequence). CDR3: CASSLAGGAYNEQFF. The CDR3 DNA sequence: TGTGCCAGCAGTTTGGCCGGGGGTGCCTACAATGAGCAGTTCTTC.

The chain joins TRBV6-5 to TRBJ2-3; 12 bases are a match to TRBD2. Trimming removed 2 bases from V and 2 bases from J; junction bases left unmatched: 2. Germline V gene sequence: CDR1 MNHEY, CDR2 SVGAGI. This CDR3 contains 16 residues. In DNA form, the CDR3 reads TGTGCCAGCAGTTACGGACTAGCGGGATTCACAGATACGCAGTATTTT. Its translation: CASSYGLAGFTDTQYF.

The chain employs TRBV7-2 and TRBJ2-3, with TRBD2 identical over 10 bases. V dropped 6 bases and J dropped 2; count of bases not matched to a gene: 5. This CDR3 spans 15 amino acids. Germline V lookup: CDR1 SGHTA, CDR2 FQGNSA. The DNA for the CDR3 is TGTGCCAGCAGGCCGCTAGCGGGAGCCACAGATACGCAGTATTTT. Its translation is CASRPLAGATDTQYF.

CDR3 DNA sequence: TGTGCCATCAGGGGGACTAGCGTCTTCGAGCAGTACTTC. This sequence encodes CAIRGTSVFEQYF. The chain combines TRBV10-3 with TRBJ2-5, with 10 nucleotides matching TRBD2. The DNA matches TRBJ2-7 better at its end, which makes the J call doubtful. The CDR3 totals 13 residues. Germline values: CDR1 ENHRY, CDR2 SYGVKD.